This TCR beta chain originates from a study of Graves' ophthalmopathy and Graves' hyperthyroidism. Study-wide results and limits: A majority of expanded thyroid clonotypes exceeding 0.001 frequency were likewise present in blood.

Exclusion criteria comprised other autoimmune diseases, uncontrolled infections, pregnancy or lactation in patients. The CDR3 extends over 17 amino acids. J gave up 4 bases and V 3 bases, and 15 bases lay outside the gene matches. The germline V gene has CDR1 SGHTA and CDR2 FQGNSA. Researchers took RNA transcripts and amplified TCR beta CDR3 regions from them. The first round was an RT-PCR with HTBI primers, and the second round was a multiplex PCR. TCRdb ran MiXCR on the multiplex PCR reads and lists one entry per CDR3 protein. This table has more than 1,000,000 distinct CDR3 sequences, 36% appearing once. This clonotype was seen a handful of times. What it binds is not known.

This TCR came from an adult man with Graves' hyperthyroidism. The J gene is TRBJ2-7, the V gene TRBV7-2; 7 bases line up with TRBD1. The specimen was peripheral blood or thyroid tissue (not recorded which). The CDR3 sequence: CASSLNRQGVISYEQYF. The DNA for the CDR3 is TGTGCCAGCAGCTTGAACAGACAGGGTGTCATTAGTTACGAGCAGTACTTC.